The 23 T cell receptor beta chains below were found in one sample sequenced in a study of regulatory T cells in long-lasting Graves disease (dated by TCRdb to the early 2020s). Library creation used multiplex PCR. The instrument given in TCRdb is Illumina HiSeq 4000. TCR beta libraries were built with iRepertoire HTBI primers and Arm-PCR amplification of CDR3 regions. TCRdb reprocessed the public reads (quality trimming at Q25 with fastp, clone calling with MiXCR) and kept in-frame beta chains. Merged by CDR3 protein, the rows form single entries marked with the most common genes and DNA. The table for this sample lists a few hundred thousand distinct CDR3 sequences; 13% of them were counted only once. The ten largest clones add up to 8.5% to 10% of the sample. This sample's time point label indicates: newly diagnosed GD, antithyroid drugs for less than 3 months. For both TCR sequencing and RNA sequencing, RNA was extracted from PBMCs using TRIzol.

The data were also submitted as part of a second study, on T cells in Graves' hyperthyroidism and ophthalmopathy.

The starting material was peripheral blood mononuclear cells (PBMCs), obtained at new diagnosis, from a patient treated with antithyroid drugs. These receptors came from a man younger than 45 with Graves disease. Donor details come from another sample of the same person, matched by shared clones.

The DNA of the CDR3 is TGTGCCAGCAGATTTAGGAGGTCTACCCAGAACACTGAAGCTTTCTTT. Encoded protein: CASRFRRSTQNTEAFF. V usage is TRBV6-1 and J usage is TRBJ1-1; D call uncertain. In germline, CDR1 is MNHNS, CDR2 SASEGT. CDR3 length: 16 residues. The V end lost 6 bases, the J end lost 1 base, and 18 bases lay between the germline ends.

A remark on this clonotype: Since a much larger clone is just one base distant, this may be a read error. V gene TRBV20-1 combines with J gene TRBJ2-1; the D gene is possibly TRBD1 (8 bases). This CDR3 comprises 12 residues. V was shortened by 2 bases and J by 10 bases, with 12 bases between the two germline ends. CDR1 is DFQATT and CDR2 is SNEGSKA in the germline V gene (reference sequence). The CDR3 nucleotides read TGCAGTGCTAGAACAGGGGGGGAGGAGCAGTTCTTC. Translation gives CSARTGGEEQFF.

This clonotype came up a few times. V and J are TRBV14 and TRBJ1-1; D is uncertain. The V and J ends lost 0 bases and 1 base respectively, with 9 bases between them. The CDR3 consists of 15 residues. CDR1 and CDR2 from the germline V gene are SGHDN and FVKESK. CDR3 region: CASSQDPDWNTEAFF. The CDR3 DNA is TGTGCCAGCAGCCAAGATCCAGACTGGAACACTGAAGCTTTCTTT.

There are many counts of this clonotype. This sequence joins TRBV11-2 and TRBJ2-7, with 7 bases lining up with TRBD1. Germline loops: CDR1 SGHAT, CDR2 FQNNGV. With V trimmed by 5 bases and J by 7 bases, 11 bases remained unmatched. This CDR3 is built from 14 residues. In DNA form, the CDR3 reads TGTGCCAGCAGCGCCGGGACAGCGGACCGGGAGCAGTACTTC. This translates into CASSAGTADREQYF. The full variable domain, completed using reference TRBV11-2 and TRBJ2-7, is EAGVAQSPRYKIIEKRQSVAFWCNPISGHATLYWYQQILGQGPKLLIQFQNNGVVDDSQLPKDRFSAERLKGVDSTLKIQPAKLEDSAVYLCASSAGTADREQYFGPGTRLTVT.

This clonotype was seen a handful of times. A much larger clone differs by one base, so this may be a read error. In DNA, the CDR3 is TGTGCCAGCAGTGTCCGGACTAGTCGGGGGCCTCGGGAGACCCAGTTCTTC. Protein sequence: CASSVRTSRGPRETQFF. The chain employs TRBV2 and TRBJ2-1, with D possibly being TRBD2 (7 bases). This CDR3 contains 17 residues. The germline gives CDR1 SNHLY, CDR2 FYNNEI. Trimming removed 4 bases at V and 13 bases at J, with 29 bases between.

Of note for this clonotype: A much more abundant neighbour one base away suggests this may be a read error. The chain has TRBV6-2 or TRBV6-3 and TRBJ2-7; no reliable D call. Germline V lookup: CDR1 MNHEY, CDR2 SVGEGT. Trimming took off 2 bases at V and 2 bases at J, with 13 bases between the two ends. The CDR3 loop spans 15 amino acids. CDR3 amino acids: CASSYAMGLTYEQYF. The DNA of the CDR3 is TGTGCCAGCAGTTACGCGATGGGTTTAACCTACGAGCAGTACTTC.

The chain links TRBV20-1 to TRBJ1-6; 11 nucleotides match TRBD1. CDR1 is DFQATT, CDR2 SNEGSKA, per germline (reference sequence). V shed 5 bases, J shed 5 bases, and the junction held 11 bases outside the gene matches. The CDR3 covers 17 residues. The DNA of the CDR3 is TGCAGTGCTCCGGGACAGGGGGTAGGAAGGGATAATTCACCCCTCCACTTT. Protein: CSAPGQGVGRDNSPLHF.

There are many counts of this clonotype. The CDR3 coding sequence is TGTGCCAGCACCCCACCGGGACAGGGGAATGAAAAACTGTTTTTT. Protein product: CASTPPGQGNEKLFF. The chain links TRBV6-1 to TRBJ1-4; 10 bases line up with TRBD1. With 7 bases clipped from V and 5 bases from J, the junction kept 7 bases outside the gene matches. The CDR3 sequence is 15 residues long. Germline values: CDR1 MNHNS, CDR2 SASEGT.

Many counts were recorded for this clonotype. This chain links TRBV2 with TRBJ1-1, with TRBD1 as a possible D gene (6 bases). The CDR3 is 12 residues long. CDR1 and CDR2 (germline): SNHLY, FYNNEI. Trimming cost V 7 bases and J 1 base, with 7 bases left between them. The CDR3 reads CASKDRNTEAFF. The CDR3 region has the DNA TGTGCCAGCAAGGACAGGAACACTGAAGCTTTCTTT.

The chain has TRBV29-1 and TRBJ1-2; D is unclear. This CDR3 comprises 13 residues. V was clipped by 0 bases and J by 4 bases, with 9 bases between them. The germline V gene has CDR1 SQVTM and CDR2 ANQGSEA. CDR3 DNA sequence: TGCAGCGTTGAAGAACATGAAACCTATGGCTACACCTTC. Amino acids: CSVEEHETYGYTF.

This clonotype was picked up a small number of times. V and J are TRBV3-1 and TRBJ1-1; possible D gene TRBD1, 6 bases. Per germline, CDR1 LGHDT and CDR2 YNNKEL (reference sequence). The V gene lost 6 bases and the J gene lost 6 bases, with 17 bases spanning the gap. This CDR3 is 14 amino acids long. As DNA, the CDR3 is TGTGCCAGCAGGCACTTATCGGGGGCCTCTGAAGCTTTCTTT. It codes for CASRHLSGASEAFF.

V gene TRBV20-1 combines with J gene TRBJ1-5; D not resolved. The CDR3 runs 14 residues. V was cut by 4 bases and J by 5 bases, with 15 bases left in between. Germline values: CDR1 DFQATT, CDR2 SNEGSKA (reference sequence). The CDR3 sequence is CSAKSEVSHQPQHF. CDR3 DNA: TGCAGTGCTAAGTCTGAGGTCTCGCATCAGCCCCAGCATTTT.

A remark on this clonotype: A much larger clonotype is one base distant, so this may be a read error. This chain connects TRBV6-9 to TRBJ2-7; 9 bases line up with TRBD1. The J segment lost 0 bases and the V segment lost 3 bases, leaving 3 bases of the junction unmatched. Germline V gives CDR1 MNHGY, CDR2 SVAAGI. This CDR3 contains 15 residues. CDR3 in amino acids: CASSYGTGSSYEQYF. Here the CDR3 DNA reads TGTGCCAGCAGTTACGGGACAGGGAGCTCCTACGAGCAGTACTTC.

Comments on this clonotype: With a much larger clone just one base away, this may be a read error. The rearrangement links TRBV6-1 to TRBJ1-5; TRBD1 agrees at 7 bases. This CDR3 spans 15 amino acids. The V gene's germline CDR1 is MNHNS and CDR2 SASEGT. CDR3 region: CASAVNRGLNHPQHF. The CDR3 DNA follows: TGTGCCAGCGCCGTTAACAGGGGTCTTAATCATCCCCAGCATTTT.

This clonotype was recorded at least ten times. The chain combines TRBV11-3 with TRBJ2-3, with 9 bases aligning to TRBD2. The CDR3 runs 15 residues. V was clipped by 4 bases and J by 10 bases; unmatched bases: 12. CDR1 SGHNT and CDR2 YENEEA come from the germline V gene. The chain's CDR3 is CASSSGTSRGSAQYF. Here the CDR3 DNA reads TGTGCCAGCAGCTCCGGGACTAGCCGAGGGTCGGCGCAGTATTTT.

This clonotype came up many times. The gene calls are TRBV6-2 or TRBV6-3 and TRBJ2-3; TRBD1 matches 7 bases. In germline, CDR1 is MNHEY, CDR2 SVGEGT. With 5 bases clipped from V and 7 bases from J, the junction kept 15 bases outside the gene matches. The CDR3 is 16 residues long. The DNA of the CDR3 is TGTGCCAGCAGTGGGCTTCGGGACAGAGTTATAAATACGCAGTATTTT. Translation: CASSGLRDRVINTQYF.

This clonotype was counted at least ten times. J is TRBJ2-7 and V is TRBV11-2; 9 nucleotides match TRBD1. Losses at the gene ends were 3 bases for V and 0 bases for J; bases not matched to a gene: 3. Germline CDR1 reads SGHAT; CDR2 reads FQNNGV. The CDR3 runs 15 residues. CDR3 in amino acids: CASSFSTGGSYEQYF. The CDR3 nucleotides read TGTGCCAGCAGCTTCTCGACAGGGGGCTCCTACGAGCAGTACTTC.

This clonotype was counted a few times. The rearrangement links TRBV5-4 to TRBJ1-1; 11 positions match TRBD1. The ends lost 5 bases at V and 8 bases at J; junction bases unmatched: 8. The CDR3 spans 14 residues. Germline lookup yields CDR1 SGHNT and CDR2 YYREEE (reference sequence). The CDR3 spells CASRRDRGKWEAFF. The CDR3 DNA follows: TGTGCCAGCAGGCGGGACAGGGGGAAATGGGAAGCTTTCTTT.

At least ten counts were recorded for this clonotype. The V and J genes are TRBV6-9 and TRBJ2-7; TRBD2 might be the D (7 bases). Trimming shortened V by 4 bases and J by 6 bases, and 19 bases separated the two germline ends. The V gene's germline CDR1 is MNHGY and CDR2 SVAAGI. This CDR3 has 15 residues. The chain's CDR3 is CASSSRGGPTAEQYF. The CDR3 DNA sequence: TGTGCCAGCAGTTCAAGGGGGGGTCCCACGGCCGAGCAGTACTTC.

The sample holds many counts of this clonotype. This chain joins TRBV12-3 or TRBV12-4 and TRBJ2-5; D remains unclear. V lost 5 bases and J 1 base, leaving 11 bases between the germline ends. The CDR3 extends over 14 amino acids. CDR3 nucleotides: TGTGCCAGCAGTCTAGATCCCGCCCAAGAGACCCAGTACTTC. Protein sequence: CASSLDPAQETQYF.

A few counts support this clonotype. The genes are TRBV9 and TRBJ1-2, with no clear D. The V end was cut by 0 bases, the J end by 4 bases, with 13 bases between. Germline V gene sequence: CDR1 SGDLS, CDR2 YYNGEE. The CDR3 extends over 15 amino acids. The CDR3 DNA reads TGTGCCAGCAGCGTAGAACAAGCCGTACCCTATGGCTACACCTTC. Translating it yields CASSVEQAVPYGYTF.

This clonotype came up a few times. The chain joins TRBV20-1 to TRBJ1-5, with unresolved D. The CDR3 totals 15 residues. The germline V and J ends were trimmed by 4 bases and 1 base, with 14 bases remaining between them. CDR1 is DFQATT, CDR2 SNEGSKA, per germline (reference sequence). CDR3 sequence (DNA): TGCAGTGCTACCCCCGGAGACGGGAGCAATCAGCCCCAGCATTTT. This codes for CSATPGDGSNQPQHF.

This clonotype was seen at least ten times. V usage is TRBV7-2 and J usage is TRBJ2-1; 9 bases map to TRBD1. The V segment lost 7 bases and the J segment 4 bases; nucleotides outside the gene matches: 8. CDR1 and CDR2 (germline): SGHTA, FQGNSA. The CDR3 sequence is 15 residues long. In nucleotides, the CDR3 is TGTGCCAGCATCGAAACAGGGGGCAGGTACAATGAGCAGTTCTTC. It yields the protein CASIETGGRYNEQFF.